One sample yielded the 29 T cell receptor beta chains listed below, sequenced in a study of blood T cell repertoires in COVID-19. Sequenced by immunoSEQ multiplex PCR; TCRdb stores in-frame clones only, minus some. This table has roughly 230,000 clones, roughly four fifths appearing once. The sequenced sample was peripheral blood. The receptors were sampled from a man in his fifties with active or convalescent COVID-19.

This chain uses TRBV9 with TRBJ1-5; no definite D call. This CDR3 contains 14 residues. V was cut by 3 bases and J by 0 bases, with 7 bases left in between. Germline V gene sequence: CDR1 SGDLS, CDR2 YYNGEE. CDR3 region: CASSATYSNQPQHF. The DNA of the CDR3 is TGTGCCAGCAGCGCCACTTATAGCAATCAGCCCCAGCATTTT.

This chain uses TRBV7-3 with TRBJ2-3, with TRBD2 matching 9 bases. Germline V gene lookup returns CDR1 SGHTA and CDR2 FQGTGA. V lost 3 bases to trimming and J lost 4 bases; unmatched junction nucleotides: 8. This CDR3 comprises 16 residues. CDR3 coding DNA: TGTGCCAGCAGCTTTACCGGGACTAGCAGCTCAGATACGCAGTATTTT. This gives the protein CASSFTGTSSSDTQYF. The full variable domain, completed using reference TRBV7-3 and TRBJ2-3, is GAGVSQTPSNKVTEKGKYVELRCDPISGHTALYWYRQSLGQGPEFLIYFQGTGAADDSGLPNDRFFAVRPEGSVSTLKIQRTERGDSAVYLCASSFTGTSSSDTQYFGPGTRLTVL.

The V and J genes are TRBV6-1 and TRBJ1-1; D perhaps matches TRBD1 (6 bases). The V and J ends lost 3 bases and 3 bases respectively, with 11 bases between them. CDR1 and CDR2 from the germline V gene are MNHNS and SASEGT. The CDR3 has 14 amino acids. CDR3 sequence reads: CASSDTGMHTEAFF. CDR3 bases: TGTGCCAGCAGTGATACAGGGATGCACACTGAAGCTTTCTTT.

The DNA for the CDR3 is TGTGCCAGCGGGAGGGGCTCTGGAAACACCATATATTTT. Protein product: CASGRGSGNTIYF. This chain joins TRBV7-9 and TRBJ1-3; D is perhaps TRBD1 (5 bases). V lost 8 bases to trimming and J lost 0 bases, with 8 bases between them. The CDR3 runs to 13 residues. Germline CDR1 SEHNR, CDR2 FQNEAQ (reference sequence).

The chain is built from TRBV12-3 or TRBV12-4 and TRBJ1-2; no definite D call. This CDR3 has 13 amino acids. Trimming pared 0 bases from V and 4 bases from J, leaving 6 bases between. The CDR3 protein is CASSLASSYGYTF. The CDR3, as DNA: TGTGCCAGCAGTTTAGCCTCGTCCTATGGCTACACCTTC.

The chain recombines TRBV7-9 with TRBJ2-1; 16 bases fit TRBD2. The CDR3 consists of 15 residues. From germline, CDR1 is SEHNR and CDR2 FQNEAQ (reference sequence). With 10 bases clipped from V and 7 bases from J, the junction kept 7 bases outside the gene matches. The CDR3: CATEGTSGGDNEQFF. The CDR3 nucleotides are TGTGCCACCGAAGGGACTAGCGGGGGGGATAATGAGCAGTTCTTC. The whole variable domain, remainder taken from reference TRBV7-9 and TRBJ2-1, is DTGVSQNPRHKITKRGQNVTFRCDPISEHNRLYWYRQTLGQGPEFLTYFQNEAQLEKSRLLSDRFSAERPKGSFSTLEIQRTEQGDSAMYLCATEGTSGGDNEQFFGPGTRLTVL.

The rearrangement uses TRBV27 and TRBJ2-1; a possible D gene is TRBD2 (6 bases). Germline CDR1 and CDR2: MNHEY and SMNVEV (reference sequence). V shed 5 bases and J shed 5 bases, with 13 bases lying between them. The CDR3 length is 14 residues. CDR3 coding DNA: TGTGCCAGCAGTAGACGGGGGAGCGACAATGAGCAGTTCTTC. This codes for CASSRRGSDNEQFF.

The J gene is TRBJ2-3, the V gene TRBV30, with a possible D match to TRBD2 (5 bases). V shed 0 bases and J shed 3 bases, with 10 bases lying between them. This CDR3 contains 14 residues. Per the germline V gene, CDR1 is GTSNPN and CDR2 is SVGIG (reference sequence). The CDR3 sequence: CAWSVLVTTDTQYF. The CDR3 DNA sequence: TGTGCCTGGAGTGTACTAGTGACGACAGATACGCAGTATTTT.

This chain joins TRBV5-1 and TRBJ2-1; a possible D gene is TRBD1 (5 bases). The CDR3 has 16 amino acids. The V gene's germline CDR1 is SGHRS and CDR2 YFSETQ. With 0 bases removed from V and 8 bases from J, the gap between germline ends came to 18 bases. The CDR3 DNA sequence: TGCGCCAGCAGCTTGGAGGGTCGGGCCCCCAGGGATGAGCAGTTCTTC. Residues: CASSLEGRAPRDEQFF. The full variable domain, rest sourced from reference TRBV5-1 and TRBJ2-1, is KAGVTQTPRYLIKTRGQQVTLSCSPISGHRSVSWYQQTPGQGLQFLFEYFSETQRNKGNFPGRFSGRQFSNSRSEMNVSTLELGDSALYLCASSLEGRAPRDEQFFGPGTRLTVL.

J is TRBJ2-5 and V is TRBV2; D perhaps matches TRBD2 (6 bases). V lost 9 bases and J lost 2, with 13 bases in between. The V gene's germline CDR1 is SNHLY and CDR2 FYNNEI. This CDR3 spans 13 amino acids. As DNA, the CDR3 is TGTGCCAGTTCTAGGGGACTTCAAGAGACCCAGTACTTC. Translated: CASSRGLQETQYF.

This chain connects TRBV9 to TRBJ1-2, with 7 bases that match TRBD1. This CDR3 is 15 amino acids long. V lost 0 bases, J lost 2 bases, and 4 bases stayed unmatched. Germline values: CDR1 SGDLS, CDR2 YYNGEE. The CDR3 sequence: CASSVGPGQNYGYTF. The CDR3 DNA follows: TGTGCCAGCAGCGTAGGCCCGGGACAGAACTATGGCTACACCTTC.

The gene calls are TRBV30 and TRBJ2-7; weak D call: TRBD1 (7 bases). The CDR3 extends over 11 amino acids. Germline assignment: CDR1 GTSNPN and CDR2 SVGIG (reference sequence). V was pared by 3 bases and J by 5 bases, with 8 bases between. The CDR3 loop reads CAWSRGDEQYF. Here the CDR3 DNA reads TGTGCCTGGAGCAGGGGGGACGAGCAGTACTTC. The variable domain in full, with the rest retrieved from reference TRBV30 and TRBJ2-7, is SQTIHQWPATLVQPVGSPLSLECTVEGTSNPNLYWYRQAAGRGLQLLFYSVGIGQISSEVPQNLSASRPQDRQFILSSKKLLLSDSGFYLCAWSRGDEQYFGPGTRLTVT.

In DNA, the CDR3 is TGTGCCAGTAGTATAGCCCGGAACTATGGCTACACCTTC. Its protein is CASSIARNYGYTF. The rearrangement links TRBV19 to TRBJ1-2, with D unclear. The V end lost 1 base, the J end lost 2 bases, and 5 bases lay between the germline ends. Germline CDR1 and CDR2: LNHDA and SQIVND (reference sequence). This CDR3 is built from 13 residues.

This clone was counted a few times. This rearrangement joins TRBV11-2 to TRBJ2-2; D remains ambiguous. V lost 1 base, J lost 1 base, and 7 bases lay in between. CDR3 length equals 15 residues. Germline V CDR1 and CDR2: SGHAT, FQNNGV. As DNA, the CDR3 is TGTGCCAGCAGCTTAGTACCAGGGAACACCGGGGAGCTGTTTTTT. Translating gives CASSLVPGNTGELFF.

This clone was seen a handful of times. The chain couples TRBV30 to TRBJ1-4; TRBD1 is a possible D gene (6 bases). Germline V gene data show CDR1 as GTSNPN and CDR2 as SVGIG (reference sequence). Trimming pared 1 base from V and 4 bases from J, leaving 13 bases between. CDR3 length: 15 residues. CDR3 residues: CAWSARQALNEKLFF. The CDR3 DNA sequence: TGTGCCTGGAGTGCCCGACAGGCACTTAATGAAAAACTGTTTTTT.

The chain employs TRBV5-1 and TRBJ1-4; possible D gene TRBD1, 6 bases. The CDR3 has 14 amino acids. V lost 5 bases and J 5 bases, leaving 13 bases between the germline ends. Germline V gives CDR1 SGHRS, CDR2 YFSETQ. The DNA of the CDR3 is TGCGCCAGCAGTTCCACAGGGTTGAATGAAAAACTGTTTTTT. Amino acids: CASSSTGLNEKLFF.

This rearrangement joins TRBV3-1 (or the pseudogene TRBV3-2) to TRBJ2-5; TRBD2 matches 12 bases. The CDR3 totals 15 residues. Germline CDR1 and CDR2: LGHDT and YNNKEL (reference sequence). V lost 5 bases to trimming and J lost 2 bases; unmatched junction nucleotides: 3. In DNA form, the CDR3 reads TGTGCCAGCAGCTGGGGACTAGCGGGTCAAGAGACCCAGTACTTC. Protein sequence: CASSWGLAGQETQYF.

V is TRBV4-1 and J is TRBJ2-7; 9 nucleotides align to TRBD1. The germline CDR1 and CDR2 sequences are MGHRA and YSYEKL. CDR3 size: 15 residues. With 4 bases clipped from V and 6 bases from J, the junction kept 10 bases outside the gene matches. Here the CDR3 reads CASSRAGTGMVEQYF. In DNA, the CDR3 is TGCGCCAGCAGCCGGGCCGGGACAGGGATGGTCGAGCAGTACTTC.

This rearrangement joins TRBV4-2 to TRBJ2-1; no definite D call. The CDR3 length is 15 residues. CDR1 and CDR2 from the germline V gene are LGHNA and YNFKEQ. Trimming took 0 bases from V and 10 from J, leaving 16 bases between them. CDR3 in DNA: TGTGCCAGCAGCCAAGATAGCAGTCCCCCTGGAGAGCAGTTCTTC. Residues: CASSQDSSPPGEQFF.

The V call is TRBV5-6, the J call TRBJ1-1; TRBD1 aligns across 10 bases. This CDR3 has 15 amino acids. V gave up 7 bases and J gave up 4 bases; unmatched junction bases: 10. The germline gives CDR1 SGHDT, CDR2 YYEEEE. DNA for the CDR3: TGTGCCAGCGGGGCATACGGGACAGGGGCCACTGAAGCTTTCTTT. It yields the protein CASGAYGTGATEAFF.

This chain uses TRBV7-8 with TRBJ1-1; D possibly corresponds to TRBD1 (5 bases). With 3 bases removed from V and 7 bases from J, the gap between germline ends came to 15 bases. The CDR3 is 14 amino acids. The V gene's germline CDR1 is SGHVS and CDR2 FQNEAQ. The CDR3 sequence: CASSLTRGAIEAFF. In DNA form, the CDR3 reads TGTGCCAGCAGCTTGACGCGGGGCGCGATTGAAGCTTTCTTT.

The V gene is TRBV7-2, the J gene TRBJ2-7; no definite D call. This CDR3 has 13 residues. V was shortened by 6 bases and J by 2 bases, with 11 bases between the two germline ends. The germline gives CDR1 SGHTA, CDR2 FQGNSA. The CDR3 loop reads CASSLGIPYEQYF. The CDR3 nucleotides read TGTGCCAGCAGTCTAGGCATCCCCTACGAGCAGTACTTC.

The genes are TRBV20-1 and TRBJ1-1; tentatively, D is TRBD1 (5 bases). The CDR3 has 12 amino acids. Germline V gene lookup returns CDR1 DFQATT and CDR2 SNEGSKA (reference sequence). Trimming cost V 3 bases and J 4 bases, with 9 bases left between them. CDR3: CSASGQGTEAFF. In nucleotides, the CDR3 is TGCAGTGCTAGTGGGCAGGGCACTGAAGCTTTCTTT.

J is TRBJ2-7 and V is TRBV13, with 8 bases fitting TRBD1. This CDR3 comprises 15 residues. V lost 6 bases, J lost 2 bases, and 9 bases stayed unmatched. Germline assignment: CDR1 PRHDT and CDR2 FYEKMQ (reference sequence). The CDR3 sequence is CASSQGQGGPYEQYF. CDR3 DNA: TGTGCCAGCAGTCAAGGACAGGGAGGCCCCTACGAGCAGTACTTC.

The rearrangement uses TRBV27 and TRBJ1-3, with D possibly matching TRBD1 (6 bases). Trimming took 5 bases from V and 4 from J, leaving 18 bases between them. This CDR3 comprises 16 residues. CDR1 and CDR2 (germline): MNHEY, SMNVEV (reference sequence). The CDR3 DNA is TGTGCCAGCAGTCCGACCGGGGGGCGCCGCGGAAACACCATATATTTT. This encodes CASSPTGGRRGNTIYF.

The V call is TRBV29-1, the J call TRBJ1-1; D uncertain. V shed 2 bases and J shed 4 bases, with 20 bases lying between them. The CDR3 totals 16 residues. Germline V lookup: CDR1 SQVTM, CDR2 ANQGSEA. CDR3 DNA: TGCAGCGTTGAAACTCCGTCCTGGGAAGGAGGCACTGAAGCTTTCTTT. Residues: CSVETPSWEGGTEAFF.

The gene calls are TRBV11-1 and TRBJ2-1, with 7 bases identical to TRBD1. The germline V gene encodes CDR1 SGHAT and CDR2 FQDESV (reference sequence). V lost 3 bases and J lost 3; bases outside the gene matches: 2. The CDR3 spans 14 residues. DNA of the CDR3: TGTGCCAGCAGCTTCGGGACAGACTACAATGAGCAGTTCTTC. This codes for CASSFGTDYNEQFF.

This clone appeared a few times. The chain is built from TRBV4-1 and TRBJ1-1; D not certain. Germline V gene data show CDR1 as MGHRA and CDR2 as YSYEKL. This CDR3 is 14 amino acids long. Trimming removed 1 base from V and 10 bases from J, with 16 bases in between. This CDR3 is CASSQGSWVSGAFF. As DNA, the CDR3 is TGCGCCAGCAGCCAAGGTTCGTGGGTCAGCGGAGCTTTCTTT.

V usage is TRBV6-6 and J usage is TRBJ1-1; 9 bases align to TRBD1. The CDR3 has 11 amino acids. V trimming: 7 bases; J trimming: 11 bases; junction bases outside the gene matches: 5. Per germline, CDR1 MNHNY and CDR2 SVGAGI (reference sequence). As DNA, the CDR3 is TGTGCCAGCAAGGGACAGGGTATTGCTTTCTTT. Translated, it gives CASKGQGIAFF.